The present T cell receptor (beta chain) was sequenced within a study of T cells in Graves' hyperthyroidism and ophthalmopathy. It was RNA transcripts that yielded the amplified TCR beta CDR3 regions. First-round RT-PCR with HTBI primers amplified the TCR CDR3 region. From the multiplex PCR reads, TCRdb called clonotypes with MiXCR, one entry per CDR3 protein. The sample carries 600,000 to 850,000 distinct CDR3 sequences, 18% recorded once. CDR3 length: 16 residues. J gave up 3 bases and V 5 bases, and 9 bases lay outside the gene matches. Germline CDR1 KGHSH, CDR2 LQKENI. As for this clonotype: Its antigen is not known.

Study outcomes and limitations: Ophthalmopathy onset followed model prediction by a median approximately 6.2 months. Peripheral blood also featured most of the thyroid clonotypes expanded above 0.001.

Clinical symptoms, serum thyroxine and TRAb, thyroid ultrasound and orbital computed tomography together formed the diagnostic basis. Sequencing was performed on blood. The chain joins TRBV18 to TRBJ1-1; 10 bases align to TRBD1. The clonotype comes from a woman aged 50 to 65 with Graves' hyperthyroidism that later progressed to Graves' ophthalmopathy. The CDR3 protein is CASSRATGGLDTEAFF. For the CDR3, the DNA is TGTGCCAGCTCAAGGGCGACAGGGGGCCTGGACACTGAAGCTTTCTTT.